A single sample is the source of the 20 T cell receptor beta chains below, sequenced in a study of cytotoxic CD8 clonotypes in ibrutinib-treated CLL. Sequencing was performed with immunoSEQ multiplex PCR; in TCRdb, only in-frame clones are kept and a portion is missing. The sample comprises more than 300,000 clones, about 80% of which are singletons, and more than 6% rests with the top ten. The sequencing used PBMCs, collected before ibrutinib treatment. The receptors derive from a human donor with chronic lymphocytic leukemia.

This chain links TRBV9 with TRBJ2-1; the D is unclear. The CDR3 is made up of 12 amino acids. Trimming stripped 0 bases from V and 9 bases from J, with 7 bases between. The germline V gene encodes CDR1 SGDLS and CDR2 YYNGEE. The CDR3, as DNA: TGTGCCAGCAGCGTAGTTTTGGGTGAGCAGTTCTTC. Amino acids: CASSVVLGEQFF. The full variable domain, in which reference TRBV9 and TRBJ2-1 provide the parts outside the CDR3, is DSGVTQTPKHLITATGQRVTLRCSPRSGDLSVYWYQQSLDQGLQFLIQYYNGEERAKGNILERFSAQQFPDLHSELNLSSLELGDSALYFCASSVVLGEQFFGPGTRLTVL.

The genes are TRBV9 and TRBJ1-2; TRBD1 matches at 9 bases. The CDR3 contains 14 residues. Trimming removed 3 bases from V and 2 bases from J; junction bases left unmatched: 2. Germline loops: CDR1 SGDLS, CDR2 YYNGEE. The CDR3 spells CASSAGTGNYGYTF. The CDR3, as DNA: TGTGCCAGCAGCGCCGGGACAGGGAACTATGGCTACACCTTC. The whole variable domain, remainder taken from reference TRBV9 and TRBJ1-2, is DSGVTQTPKHLITATGQRVTLRCSPRSGDLSVYWYQQSLDQGLQFLIQYYNGEERAKGNILERFSAQQFPDLHSELNLSSLELGDSALYFCASSAGTGNYGYTFGSGTRLTVV.

The chain uses TRBV7-2 and TRBJ2-1; D call uncertain. Looked up from germline, CDR1 is SGHTA and CDR2 is FQGNSA. The CDR3 totals 14 residues. Trimming took off 2 bases at V and 3 bases at J, with 8 bases between the two ends. CDR3 nucleotide sequence: TGTGCCAGCAGCTTATCCCCAGGCTACAATGAGCAGTTCTTC. Translating it yields CASSLSPGYNEQFF.

The V call is TRBV2, the J call TRBJ1-1, with a tentative D call TRBD1 (6 bases). Trimming stripped 4 bases from V and 2 bases from J, with 8 bases between. The CDR3 extends over 13 amino acids. Germline CDR1 is SNHLY and CDR2 is FYNNEI. CDR3 residues: CASSGQVNTEAFF. The DNA for the CDR3 is TGTGCCAGCAGTGGACAGGTTAACACTGAAGCTTTCTTT.

The rearrangement uses TRBV19 and TRBJ2-7, with no clear D. The length of the CDR3 is 14 residues. Germline assignment: CDR1 LNHDA and CDR2 SQIVND (reference sequence). The V end lost 3 bases, the J end lost 0 bases, and 9 bases lay between the germline ends. In DNA, the CDR3 is TGTGCCAGTAGTATTGCCACGAACTCCTACGAGCAGTACTTC. Amino acids: CASSIATNSYEQYF.

This sequence joins TRBV6-5 and TRBJ1-2; D remains unclear. CDR3 length: 13 residues. The V and J ends lost 2 bases and 8 bases respectively, with 12 bases between them. Germline assignment: CDR1 MNHEY and CDR2 SVGAGI. The CDR3: CASSYVVGLGYTF. DNA for the CDR3: TGTGCCAGCAGTTACGTTGTTGGGTTAGGCTACACCTTC.

J is TRBJ2-2 and V is TRBV18; 7 bases match TRBD2. Germline lookup yields CDR1 KGHSH and CDR2 LQKENI. This CDR3 comprises 16 residues. V lost 3 bases and J lost 1; bases outside the gene matches: 5. The CDR3 here is CASSPRTRMNTGELFF. In nucleotides, the CDR3 is TGTGCCAGCTCACCCCGGACTAGAATGAACACCGGGGAGCTGTTTTTT.

J is TRBJ2-7 and V is TRBV28, with D unresolved. Germline CDR1 is MDHEN and CDR2 is SYDVKM. Trimming left V 7 bases short and J 3 bases short, with 7 bases between. The CDR3 runs 11 residues. The CDR3 region is CASTVRYEQYF. The CDR3 coding sequence is TGTGCCAGCACCGTACGCTACGAGCAGTACTTC.

The chain has TRBV4-1 and TRBJ1-4; D is ambiguous. With 1 base removed from V and 8 bases from J, the gap between germline ends came to 17 bases. Germline loops: CDR1 MGHRA, CDR2 YSYEKL. CDR3 length equals 16 residues. CDR3 in DNA: TGCGCCAGCAGCCAAGGTGGGTTCCCCGTCGAGGAAAAACTGTTTTTT. Translating it yields CASSQGGFPVEEKLFF.

A word on this clone: Other DNA variants within this sample encode the same CDR3. This chain joins TRBV4-3 and TRBJ2-7, with 10 positions matching TRBD2. The germline CDR1 and CDR2 sequences are LGHNA and YSLEER. V gave up 1 base and J gave up 0 bases; unmatched junction bases: 0. The CDR3 has 15 residues. The CDR3 is CASSQGLAGSYEQYF. The DNA of the CDR3 is TGCGCCAGCAGCCAAGGACTAGCGGGCTCCTACGAGCAGTACTTC.

The chain is built from TRBV5-8 and TRBJ1-5; D not resolved. CDR3 length: 14 amino acids. V was clipped by 1 base and J by 3 bases, with 8 bases between them. CDR1 is SGHTS and CDR2 is YDEGEE in the germline V gene. The CDR3 here is CASSLYPTNQPQHF. CDR3 nucleotides: TGTGCCAGCAGCTTGTATCCAACCAATCAGCCCCAGCATTTT. Full variable domain (outside the CDR3, taken from reference TRBV5-8 and TRBJ1-5): EAGVTQSPTHLIKTRGQQATLRCSPISGHTSVYWYQQALGLGLQFLLWYDEGEERNRGNFPPRFSGRQFPNYSSELNVNALELEDSALYLCASSLYPTNQPQHFGDGTRLSIL.

The V and J genes are TRBV28 and TRBJ1-1; D remains unclear. The CDR3 is 13 residues long. Germline loops: CDR1 MDHEN, CDR2 SYDVKM. V was shortened by 3 bases and J by 0 bases, with 5 bases between the two germline ends. CDR3: CASSFWVNTEAFF. Here the CDR3 DNA reads TGTGCCAGCAGTTTTTGGGTGAACACTGAAGCTTTCTTT.

This chain uses TRBV4-3 with TRBJ2-2; 9 bases are shared with TRBD1. The CDR3 is 18 residues long. Germline V gene lookup returns CDR1 LGHNA and CDR2 YSLEER. Trimming took 0 bases from V and 7 from J; bases not matched to a gene: 12. The CDR3 spells CASSQDLVPGQGIGELFF. The CDR3 nucleotides are TGCGCCAGCAGCCAAGATCTAGTTCCGGGACAGGGTATCGGGGAGCTGTTTTTT.

V is TRBV7-3 and J is TRBJ2-3; D is unresolved. CDR1 SGHTA and CDR2 FQGTGA come from the germline V gene. With 2 bases removed from V and 4 bases from J, the gap between germline ends came to 10 bases. The CDR3 spans 14 residues. CDR3: CASSLGSGADTQYF. Here the CDR3 DNA reads TGTGCCAGCAGCTTAGGTAGTGGAGCAGATACGCAGTATTTT.

The chain is built from TRBV15 and TRBJ2-3; possibly TRBD1 or TRBD2 for D (5 bases each). Trimming left V 0 bases short and J 4 bases short, with 11 bases between. The CDR3 consists of 15 residues. Germline V gene sequence: CDR1 LNHNV, CDR2 YYDKDF (reference sequence). CDR3 DNA: TGTGCCACCAGCAGAGATTTCCGGGGCGCAGATACGCAGTATTTT. Translating it yields CATSRDFRGADTQYF. Drawing the rest from reference TRBV15 and TRBJ2-3, the complete variable domain is DAMVIQNPRYQVTQFGKPVTLSCSQTLNHNVMYWYQQKSSQAPKLLFHYYDKDFNNEADTPDNFQSRRPNTSFCFLDIRSPGLGDTAMYLCATSRDFRGADTQYFGPGTRLTVL.

This chain joins TRBV15 and TRBJ2-1, with D hard to call. Trimming shortened V by 1 base and J by 6 bases, and 16 bases separated the two germline ends. Per germline, CDR1 LNHNV and CDR2 YYDKDF (reference sequence). The CDR3 contains 16 residues. This CDR3 reads CATSRVSFSTSNEQFF. Here the CDR3 DNA reads TGTGCCACCAGCAGAGTGTCGTTCTCGACCTCCAATGAGCAGTTCTTC.

The rearrangement joins TRBV29-1 to TRBJ1-1; D is uncertain. Germline V gene data show CDR1 as SQVTM and CDR2 as ANQGSEA. Trimming pared 0 bases from V and 0 bases from J, leaving 5 bases between. CDR3 length: 13 residues. Here the CDR3 DNA reads TGCAGCGTTGAAGAAACAGTGAACACTGAAGCTTTCTTT. This translates into CSVEETVNTEAFF.

This chain's CDR3 is CASSVGTSGYLSSYEQYF. The DNA for the CDR3 is TGTGCCAGCAGCGTTGGGACTAGCGGCTACCTTAGCTCCTACGAGCAGTACTTC. The rearrangement links TRBV9 to TRBJ2-7, with TRBD2 matching over 11 bases. Germline CDR1 and CDR2: SGDLS and YYNGEE. This CDR3 has 18 amino acids. Trimming took 2 bases from V and 0 from J; bases not matched to a gene: 10.

This sequence joins TRBV14 and TRBJ2-7; 8 bases align to TRBD1. The germline gives CDR1 SGHDN, CDR2 FVKESK. CDR3 size: 15 residues. The trim removed 1 base at V and 3 bases at J, leaving 5 bases unmatched. The CDR3 here is CASSQGTGTVYEQYF. The CDR3 region has the DNA TGTGCCAGCAGCCAAGGGACAGGGACCGTCTACGAGCAGTACTTC.

This chain links TRBV11-3 with TRBJ2-6, with D possibly matching TRBD2 (6 bases). The length of the CDR3 is 15 residues. The germline V and J ends were trimmed by 3 bases and 2 bases, with 8 bases remaining between them. CDR1 is SGHNT and CDR2 is YENEEA in the germline V gene. The CDR3, as DNA: TGTGCCAGCAGCTTGGGAGGTACTGGGGCCAACGTCCTGACTTTC. Its translation: CASSLGGTGANVLTF.